This is a list of T cell receptor beta chains from one sample in a study of blood T cell repertoires in COVID-19. Sequencing was performed with immunoSEQ multiplex PCR; in TCRdb, only in-frame clones are kept and a portion is missing. Of under 200,000 clones listed, roughly 93% were seen once; the top ten hold about 5%. Source material: peripheral blood. The receptors shown here come from a man younger than 30 with COVID-19, enrolled during active disease. The CDR3 runs from the conserved cysteine through the conserved F or W. Fields, in order: D gene, V gene, J gene, clone size, CDR3 DNA, CDR3 protein. A D gene is named only where the DNA matches it firmly. For some rows the clone size is stated as once, few or many, or as a class when expanded; others skip it.

NA	TRBV7-9	TRBJ1-2	once	TGTGCCAGCAGCTCACAGGAGAACTATGGCTACACCTTC	CASSSQENYGYTF
NA	TRBV3-1/TRBV3-2	TRBJ1-3	NA	TGTGCCAGCAGCCAAGACTGGGGGCCAGACTCTGGAAACACCATATATTTT	CASSQDWGPDSGNTIYF
TRBD2	TRBV6-1	TRBJ2-7	few	TGTGCCAGCAGTGACCAATTCTACACCGGGACTAGCGGGGGCTACGAGCAGTACTTC	CASSDQFYTGTSGGYEQYF
NA	TRBV29-1	TRBJ1-3	NA	TGCAGCGTTGAACCCTTTACAAGAAACACCATATATTTT	CSVEPFTRNTIYF
NA	TRBV10-3	TRBJ2-3	NA	TGTGCCACCTTGGCTGCCGATACGCAGTATTTT	CATLAADTQYF
TRBD1	TRBV27	TRBJ2-7	NA	TGTGCCAGCAGTCTTAGACAGGGGTTCCCCGAGCAGTACTTC	CASSLRQGFPEQYF
TRBD2	TRBV9	TRBJ2-7	NA	TGTGCCAGCAGCGTAGCTACTAGCGGGACGCAGTACTTC	CASSVATSGTQYF
TRBD1	TRBV18	TRBJ1-5	NA	TGTGCCAGCTCAACAGGGGCGGATAGCAATCAGCCCCAGCATTTT	CASSTGADSNQPQHF
TRBD2	TRBV14	TRBJ2-6	NA	TGTGCCAGCAGCCAGGGACTAGCGGGCCTCTCTGGGGCCAACGTCCTGACTTTC	CASSQGLAGLSGANVLTF
NA	TRBV5-6	TRBJ2-7	NA	TGTGCCAGCAGCCCCCCTGGACAGTTACACTACGAGCAGTACTTC	CASSPPGQLHYEQYF
TRBD1	TRBV28	TRBJ2-3	once	TGTGCCAGCAGTTCCAGGACAGGGCAAATTAGCACAGATACGCAGTATTTT	CASSSRTGQISTDTQYF
TRBD1	TRBV6-2/TRBV6-3	TRBJ1-2	NA	TGTGCCAGCAGTTACCAGGACAGGGGCTATGGCTACACCTTC	CASSYQDRGYGYTF
NA	TRBV19	TRBJ1-1	NA	TGTGCCACCCGACAAGGAACTGAAGCTTTCTTT	CATRQGTEAFF
TRBD2	TRBV7-9	TRBJ2-7	NA	TGTGCCAGCAGCTTAGCTGGACTAGCGGGAGGGGTGCAGTACTTC	CASSLAGLAGGVQYF
TRBD2	TRBV28	TRBJ2-5	NA	TGTGCCAGCACCCCTCCCAGCGGGAGGGTTAAAGAGACCCAGTACTTC	CASTPPSGRVKETQYF
NA	TRBV7-8	TRBJ1-1	NA	TGTGCCAGCAGCACCGGGACTCCGCATGAAGCTTTCTTT	CASSTGTPHEAFF
TRBD2	TRBV6-6	TRBJ2-7	NA	TGTGCCAGCAGTGAGACTAGCGCAGGCTACGAGCAGTACTTC	CASSETSAGYEQYF
TRBD1	TRBV5-1	TRBJ2-7	NA	TGCGCCAGCAGGCAGGGGGCGTACGAGCAGTACTTC	CASRQGAYEQYF
NA	TRBV27	TRBJ2-5	NA	TGTGCCAGCAGTCAGACAGAAGACTCAGGGACCCAGTACTTC	CASSQTEDSGTQYF
NA	TRBV5-6	TRBJ2-2	NA	TGTGCCAGCAGTTTGGGGGCAGGGGCGCTAACGAACACCGGGGAGCTGTTTTTT	CASSLGAGALTNTGELFF
TRBD1	TRBV27	TRBJ1-5	NA	TGTGCCAGCAGACCGGGACAGGGTCTACATCAGCCCCAGCATTTT	CASRPGQGLHQPQHF
NA	TRBV6-6	TRBJ2-5	NA	TGTGCCAGCCTCCAGCAAGAGACCCAGTACTTC	CASLQQETQYF
TRBD1	TRBV4-1	TRBJ2-1	NA	TGCGCCAGCAGCCCAGGACAGGGGGGACCCTACAATGAGCAGTTCTTC	CASSPGQGGPYNEQFF
NA	TRBV27	TRBJ2-7	once	TGTGCCAGCAGTTTATACCCGACACCGACCCTCTACGAGCAGTACTTC	CASSLYPTPTLYEQYF
TRBD2	TRBV3-1/TRBV3-2	TRBJ2-3	NA	TGTGCCAGCAAACCGGGACTAGCGGGACACCCAGATACGCAGTATTTT	CASKPGLAGHPDTQYF
TRBD1	TRBV4-3	TRBJ1-2	NA	TGCGCCAGCAGCCAAGATCGGCACGGGACAGGGGATGGCTACACCTTC	CASSQDRHGTGDGYTF
NA	TRBV27	TRBJ2-1	NA	TGTGCCAGCAGCCGCCGGGACACAGACAATGAGCAGTTCTTC	CASSRRDTDNEQFF
NA	TRBV9	TRBJ1-6	NA	TGTGCCAGCAGCAAAAACCGGGGGGGTTATAATTCACCCCTCCACTTT	CASSKNRGGYNSPLHF
NA	TRBV28	TRBJ1-5	NA	TGTGCCAGCAGTTTAGACGTACTAGGCCAGCCCCAGCATTTT	CASSLDVLGQPQHF
NA	TRBV7-9	TRBJ2-1	NA	TGTGCCAGCAGCTTAGAGGGGTTTACCAACAATGAGCAGTTCTTC	CASSLEGFTNNEQFF
TRBD1	TRBV28	TRBJ2-7	NA	TGTGCCAGCAGTTTATTGGGACAGGGGGCTGACGAGCAGTACTTC	CASSLLGQGADEQYF
TRBD2	TRBV6-4	TRBJ2-3	NA	TGTGCCAGCAGTGTGGAAGCGGGAGCGGTAGATACGCAGTATTTT	CASSVEAGAVDTQYF
NA	TRBV10-2	TRBJ2-7	NA	TGCGCCAGCAGGGGTGAGGGCGGACTCTACGAGCAGTACTTC	CASRGEGGLYEQYF
NA	TRBV5-4	TRBJ2-5	NA	TGTGCCAGCAGCTTGGGACAGCCGGAAGAGACCCAGTACTTC	CASSLGQPEETQYF
NA	TRBV7-8	TRBJ2-2	NA	TGTGCCAGCAGTCGACCTACCGGGGAGCTGTTTTTT	CASSRPTGELFF
TRBD2	TRBV7-8	TRBJ2-1	NA	TGTGCCAGCAGCCAGCCTAGCGGGGCAACCTACAATGAGCAGTTCTTC	CASSQPSGATYNEQFF
NA	TRBV27	TRBJ1-2	NA	TGTATATGGGGGGGTGGCTACACCTTC	CIWGGGYTF
NA	TRBV27	TRBJ2-2	NA	TGTGCCAGCAGTCCTACAGGGTACACGAGCGGGGAGCTGTTTTTT	CASSPTGYTSGELFF
TRBD1	TRBV13	TRBJ2-4	NA	TGTGCCAGCAGCTCAACCGGGACAGGAAGGCCCTTAGCCAAAAACATTCAGTACTTC	CASSSTGTGRPLAKNIQYF
NA	TRBV30	TRBJ2-1	NA	TGTGCCTGGAGTGATAAGGAGGGATCGAGCTCCTACAATGAGCAGTTCTTC	CAWSDKEGSSSYNEQFF